Listed here is a single TCR beta chain. Its antigen is not identified. Measured with immunoSEQ multiplex PCR; TCRdb has only the in-frame clones, and not every one. The sample shows some 420,000 clones, over 75% of them seen only once. This record belongs to a study of Ad26.COV2.S vaccination and SARS-CoV-2 variants. Study-level points and caveats: Non-spike TCR breadth showed similarity between vaccine and placebo recipients. Reportedly, after vaccination the spike-specific CD8+ and CD4+ T cell responses displayed substantial breadth.

This sample's treatment: some 20 received Ad26.COV2.S at low or high dose, single or two shots; roughly five received placebo; per-sample allocation not given. Sample collection was performed on day 63 after the first vaccine or placebo injection. Germline V gene data show CDR1 as SGHDT and CDR2 as YYEEEE. Trimming cost V 3 bases and J 0 bases; bases outside gene matches: 8. CDR3 length: 16 amino acids. The rearrangement joins TRBV5-6 to TRBJ2-5; 7 bases are a match to TRBD1. Sequenced here: peripheral blood, sampled in a trial of Ad26.COV2.S vaccine versus placebo. The receptor was derived from a person between 18 and 59 years old who received the Ad26.COV2.S COVID-19 vaccine or a placebo. The CDR3 region has the DNA TGTGCCAGCAGCTCCACCGGGACAGTGTACCAAGAGACCCAGTACTTC. This translates into CASSSTGTVYQETQYF.